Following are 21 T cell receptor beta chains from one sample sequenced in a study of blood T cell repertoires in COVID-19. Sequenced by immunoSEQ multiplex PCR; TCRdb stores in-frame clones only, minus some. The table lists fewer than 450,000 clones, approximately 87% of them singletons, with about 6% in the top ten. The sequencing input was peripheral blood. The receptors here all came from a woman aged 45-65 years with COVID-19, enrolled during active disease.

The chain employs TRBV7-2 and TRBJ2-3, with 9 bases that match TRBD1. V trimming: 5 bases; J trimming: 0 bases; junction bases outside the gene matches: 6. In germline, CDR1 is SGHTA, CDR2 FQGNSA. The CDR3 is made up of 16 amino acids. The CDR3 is CASSPGTGISTDTQYF. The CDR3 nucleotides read TGTGCCAGCAGCCCGGGGACAGGGATAAGCACAGATACGCAGTATTTT.

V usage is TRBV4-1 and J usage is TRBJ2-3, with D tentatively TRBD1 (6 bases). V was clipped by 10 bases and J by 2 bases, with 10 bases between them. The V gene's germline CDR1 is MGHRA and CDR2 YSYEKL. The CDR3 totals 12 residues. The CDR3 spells CATTGYTDTQYF. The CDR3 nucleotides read TGCGCCACGACAGGTTACACAGATACGCAGTATTTT.

The CDR3 DNA follows: TGCGCCAGCAGCCAACATTTGGCCACTAACGAGCAGTACTTC. Protein sequence: CASSQHLATNEQYF. V gene TRBV4-1 combines with J gene TRBJ2-7; D is unresolved. In germline, CDR1 is MGHRA, CDR2 YSYEKL. The V gene lost 2 bases and the J gene lost 5 bases, with 13 bases spanning the gap. This CDR3 region has 14 residues.

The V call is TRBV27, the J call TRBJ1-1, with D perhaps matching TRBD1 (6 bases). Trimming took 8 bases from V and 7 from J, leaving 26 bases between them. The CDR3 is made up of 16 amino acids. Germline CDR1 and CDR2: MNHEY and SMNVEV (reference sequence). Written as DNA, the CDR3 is TGTGCCAGCGGATATCCTCGGACCGTTGGACAGAATGAAGCTTTCTTT. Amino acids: CASGYPRTVGQNEAFF.

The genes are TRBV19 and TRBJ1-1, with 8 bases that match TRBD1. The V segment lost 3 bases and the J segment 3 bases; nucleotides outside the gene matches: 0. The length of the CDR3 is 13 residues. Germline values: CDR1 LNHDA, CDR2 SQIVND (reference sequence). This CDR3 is CASSMTGDTEAFF. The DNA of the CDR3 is TGTGCCAGTAGTATGACAGGGGACACTGAAGCTTTCTTT.

The CDR3: CASSVGGAFLCGNTIYF. The CDR3, as DNA: TGTGCCAGCAGTGTAGGCGGGGCGTTCCTCTGTGGAAACACCATATATTTT. This rearrangement joins TRBV6-4 to TRBJ1-3, with D tentatively TRBD1 (5 bases). Germline V lookup: CDR1 MRHNA, CDR2 SNTAGT. Trimming took off 4 bases at V and 3 bases at J, with 19 bases between the two ends. This CDR3 has 17 amino acids.

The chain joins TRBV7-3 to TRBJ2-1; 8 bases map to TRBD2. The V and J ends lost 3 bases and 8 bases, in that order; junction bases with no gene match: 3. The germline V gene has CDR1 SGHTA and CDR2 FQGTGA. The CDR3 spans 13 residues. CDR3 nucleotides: TGTGCCAGCAGCTTGGGGACTAGGGATGAGCAGTTCTTC. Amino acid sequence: CASSLGTRDEQFF.

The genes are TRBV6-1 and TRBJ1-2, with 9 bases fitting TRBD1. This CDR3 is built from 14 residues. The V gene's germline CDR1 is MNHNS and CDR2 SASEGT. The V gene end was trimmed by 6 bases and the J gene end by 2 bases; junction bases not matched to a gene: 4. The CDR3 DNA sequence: TGTGCCAGCAGGGGACAGGGCTGGAACTATGGCTACACCTTC. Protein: CASRGQGWNYGYTF.

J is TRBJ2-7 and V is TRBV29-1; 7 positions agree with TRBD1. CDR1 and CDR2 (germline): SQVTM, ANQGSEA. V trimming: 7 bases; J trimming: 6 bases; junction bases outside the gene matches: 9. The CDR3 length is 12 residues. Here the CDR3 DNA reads TGCAGCGCAGATAGCCGGGACAGCGAGCAGTACTTC. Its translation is CSADSRDSEQYF.

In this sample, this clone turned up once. CDR3 DNA sequence: TGCGCCAGCAGCTTTGAGTATTTCTACAATGAGCAGTTCTTC. It encodes CASSFEYFYNEQFF. The V call is TRBV5-1, the J call TRBJ2-1; D gene ambiguous. Trimming took 2 bases from V and 3 from J, leaving 9 bases between them. The V gene's germline CDR1 is SGHRS and CDR2 YFSETQ. This CDR3 spans 14 amino acids.

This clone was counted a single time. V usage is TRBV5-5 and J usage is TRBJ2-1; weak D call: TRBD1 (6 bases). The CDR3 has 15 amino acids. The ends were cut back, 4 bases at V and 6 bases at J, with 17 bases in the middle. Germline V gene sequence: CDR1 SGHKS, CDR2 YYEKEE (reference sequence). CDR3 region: CASSPQGSLGNEQFF. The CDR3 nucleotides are TGTGCCAGCAGCCCACAGGGCTCTCTGGGCAATGAGCAGTTCTTC.

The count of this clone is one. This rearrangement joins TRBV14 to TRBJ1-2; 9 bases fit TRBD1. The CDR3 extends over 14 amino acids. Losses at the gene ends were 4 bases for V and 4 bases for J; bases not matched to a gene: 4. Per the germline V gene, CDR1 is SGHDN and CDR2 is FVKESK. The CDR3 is CASSRTGVSYGYTF. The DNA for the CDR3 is TGTGCCAGCAGCCGGACAGGGGTTTCCTATGGCTACACCTTC. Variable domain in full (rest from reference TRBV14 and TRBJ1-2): EAGVTQFPSHSVIEKGQTVTLRCDPISGHDNLYWYRRVMGKEIKFLLHFVKESKQDESGMPNNRFLAERTGGTYSTLKVQPAELEDSGVYFCASSRTGVSYGYTFGSGTRLTVV.

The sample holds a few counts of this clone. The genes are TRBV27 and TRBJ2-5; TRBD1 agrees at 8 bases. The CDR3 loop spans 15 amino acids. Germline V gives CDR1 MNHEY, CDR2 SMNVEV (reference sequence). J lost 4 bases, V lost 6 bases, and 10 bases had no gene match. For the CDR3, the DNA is TGTGCCAGCAGAGACAGGGGAAGGGTGTCAGAGACCCAGTACTTC. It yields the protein CASRDRGRVSETQYF.

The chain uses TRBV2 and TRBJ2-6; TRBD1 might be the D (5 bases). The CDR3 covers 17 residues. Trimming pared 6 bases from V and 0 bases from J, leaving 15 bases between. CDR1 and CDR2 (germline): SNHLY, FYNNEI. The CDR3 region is CASRGTRALSGANVLTF. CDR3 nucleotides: TGTGCCAGCAGAGGCACCAGGGCCCTCTCTGGGGCCAACGTCCTGACTTTC.

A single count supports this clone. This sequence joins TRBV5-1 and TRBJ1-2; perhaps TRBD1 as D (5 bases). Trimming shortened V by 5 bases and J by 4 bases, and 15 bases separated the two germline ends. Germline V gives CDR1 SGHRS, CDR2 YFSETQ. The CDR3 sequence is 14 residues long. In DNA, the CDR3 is TGCGCCAGCAGACAGAGGACAACATCCTATGGCTACACCTTC. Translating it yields CASRQRTTSYGYTF.

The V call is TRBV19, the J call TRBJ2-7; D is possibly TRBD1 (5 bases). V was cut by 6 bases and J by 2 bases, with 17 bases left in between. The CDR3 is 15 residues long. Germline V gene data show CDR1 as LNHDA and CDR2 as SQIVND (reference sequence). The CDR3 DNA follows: TGTGCCAGTAGGAACGACAGCTTCTCGGCCTACGAGCAGTACTTC. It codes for CASRNDSFSAYEQYF.

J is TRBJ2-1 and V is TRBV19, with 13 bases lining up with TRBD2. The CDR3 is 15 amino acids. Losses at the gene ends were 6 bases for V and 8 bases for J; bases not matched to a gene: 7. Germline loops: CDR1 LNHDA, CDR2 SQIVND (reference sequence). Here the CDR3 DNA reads TGTGCCAGTAGGGGACTAGCGGGGCCGGGGGATGAGCAGTTCTTC. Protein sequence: CASRGLAGPGDEQFF.

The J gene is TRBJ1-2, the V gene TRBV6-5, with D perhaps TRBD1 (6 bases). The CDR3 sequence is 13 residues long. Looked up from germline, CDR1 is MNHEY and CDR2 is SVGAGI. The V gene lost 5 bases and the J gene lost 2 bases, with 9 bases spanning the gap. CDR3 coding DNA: TGTGCCAGCAGTAGGGACAACAACTATGGCTACACCTTC. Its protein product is CASSRDNNYGYTF.

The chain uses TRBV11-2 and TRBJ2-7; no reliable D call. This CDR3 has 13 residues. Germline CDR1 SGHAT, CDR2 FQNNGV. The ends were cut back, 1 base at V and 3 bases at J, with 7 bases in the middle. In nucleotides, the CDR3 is TGTGCCAGCAGCTTAGGGAGTCGCTACGAGCAGTACTTC. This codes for CASSLGSRYEQYF.

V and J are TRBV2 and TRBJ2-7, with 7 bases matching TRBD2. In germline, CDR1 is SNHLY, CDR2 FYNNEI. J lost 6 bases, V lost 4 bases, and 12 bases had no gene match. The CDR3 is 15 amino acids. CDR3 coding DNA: TGTGCCAGCAGTGCTCTAAGGTCAGCGGGGAGCGAGCAGTACTTC. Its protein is CASSALRSAGSEQYF.

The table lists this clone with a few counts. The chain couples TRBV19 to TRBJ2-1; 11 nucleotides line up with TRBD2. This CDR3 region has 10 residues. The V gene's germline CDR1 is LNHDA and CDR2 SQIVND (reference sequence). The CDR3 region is CASGRGYPFF. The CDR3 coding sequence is TGTGCTAGCGGGAGGGGGTATCCGTTCTTC.